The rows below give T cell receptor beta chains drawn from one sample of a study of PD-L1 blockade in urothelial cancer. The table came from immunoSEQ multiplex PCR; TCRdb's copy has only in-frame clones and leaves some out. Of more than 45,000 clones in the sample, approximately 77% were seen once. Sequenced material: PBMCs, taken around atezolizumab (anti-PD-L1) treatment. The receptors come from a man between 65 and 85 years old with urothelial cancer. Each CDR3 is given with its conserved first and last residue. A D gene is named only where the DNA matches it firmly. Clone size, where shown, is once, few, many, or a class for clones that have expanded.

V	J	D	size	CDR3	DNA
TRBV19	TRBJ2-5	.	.	CASSILPGPGETQYF	TGTGCCAGTAGTATTCTACCAGGGCCCGGGGAGACCCAGTACTTC
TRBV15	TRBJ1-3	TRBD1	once	CATSRDRGLKGNTIYF	TGTGCCACCAGCAGAGATAGGGGGCTGAAGGGAAACACCATATATTTT
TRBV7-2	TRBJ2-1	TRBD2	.	CASSLTGTTRREQFF	TGTGCCAGCAGCTTAACCGGGACTACCCGTAGAGAGCAGTTCTTC
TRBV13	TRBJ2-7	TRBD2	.	CASSLGGFRGESYEQYF	TGTGCCAGCAGCTTAGGGGGTTTCCGGGGGGAATCCTACGAGCAGTACTTC
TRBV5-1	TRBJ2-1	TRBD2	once	CASSLTPGTSGGLYNEQFF	TGCGCCAGCAGCTTAACCCCCGGGACTAGCGGGGGCCTATACAATGAGCAGTTCTTC
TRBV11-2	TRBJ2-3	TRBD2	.	CASSHGLAGGRSTDTQYF	TGTGCCAGCAGCCACGGACTAGCGGGGGGGCGGAGCACAGATACGCAGTATTTT
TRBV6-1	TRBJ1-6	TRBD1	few	CASRDGTGNSPLHF	TGTGCCAGCAGAGACGGGACAGGGAATTCACCCCTCCACTTT
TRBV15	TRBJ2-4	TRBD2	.	CATSTRLAQYF	TGTGCCACCAGCACTCGACTAGCTCAGTACTTC
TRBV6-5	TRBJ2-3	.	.	CASEQAGTDTQYF	TGTGCCAGCGAACAGGCCGGCACAGATACGCAGTATTTT
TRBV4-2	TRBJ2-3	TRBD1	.	CASSQETGSRTDTQYF	TGTGCCAGCAGCCAGGAGACAGGGAGTCGGACAGATACGCAGTATTTT
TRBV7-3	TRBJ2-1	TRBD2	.	CASSLSGGGEEQFF	TGTGCCAGCAGCTTAAGCGGGGGGGGTGAGGAGCAGTTCTTC
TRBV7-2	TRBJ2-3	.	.	CASSLVPDTQYF	TGTGCCAGCAGCTTAGTCCCTGATACGCAGTATTTT
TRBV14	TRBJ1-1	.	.	CASSPEGYTEAFF	TGTGCCAGCAGCCCGGAGGGGTACACTGAAGCTTTCTTT
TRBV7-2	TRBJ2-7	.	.	CASSLARGFYEQYF	TGTGCCAGCAGCTTAGCAAGAGGGTTCTACGAGCAGTACTTC
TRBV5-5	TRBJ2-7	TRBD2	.	CASSQDPRNSGSRYEQYF	TGTGCCAGCAGCCAAGATCCGAGGAATAGCGGGAGTAGGTACGAGCAGTACTTC
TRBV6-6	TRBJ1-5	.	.	CASSDPQVSNQPQHF	TGTGCCAGCAGTGATCCTCAGGTTAGCAATCAGCCCCAGCATTTT
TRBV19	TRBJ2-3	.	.	CASSARLSTDTQYF	TGTGCCAGTAGTGCCCGACTGAGCACAGATACGCAGTATTTT
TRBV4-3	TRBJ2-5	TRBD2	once	CASSSRLAGTAETQYF	TGCGCCAGCAGCTCACGACTAGCGGGAACGGCAGAGACCCAGTACTTC
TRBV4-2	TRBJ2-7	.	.	CASSQDLAGYYEQYF	TGTGCCAGCAGCCAAGATCTTGCGGGATACTACGAGCAGTACTTC
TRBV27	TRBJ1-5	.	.	CASSFRTANQPQHF	TGTGCCAGCAGTTTCCGGACAGCTAATCAGCCCCAGCATTTT
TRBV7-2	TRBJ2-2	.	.	CASSPGTTNTGELFF	TGTGCCAGCAGCCCAGGGACAACCAACACCGGGGAGCTGTTTTTT
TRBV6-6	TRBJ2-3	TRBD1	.	CASSYPGQVADTQYF	TGTGCCAGCAGTTACCCCGGACAGGTCGCAGATACGCAGTATTTT
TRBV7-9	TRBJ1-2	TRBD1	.	CASSSGTANGYTF	TGTGCCAGCAGCTCAGGGACAGCCAATGGCTACACCTTC
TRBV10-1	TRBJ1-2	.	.	CASSESSDWETNYGYTF	TGCGCCAGCAGTGAGTCGTCGGACTGGGAAACTAACTATGGCTACACCTTC
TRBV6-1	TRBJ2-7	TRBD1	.	CASSSPTGIYEQYF	TGTGCCAGCAGCTCCCCGACAGGGATCTACGAGCAGTACTTC
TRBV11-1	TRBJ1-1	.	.	CASSFEFRSEAFF	TGTGCCAGCAGCTTCGAGTTTCGCTCTGAAGCTTTCTTT
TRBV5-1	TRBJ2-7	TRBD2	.	CASSLKLAGGYEQYF	TGCGCCAGCAGCTTGAAGCTAGCGGGGGGATACGAGCAGTACTTC
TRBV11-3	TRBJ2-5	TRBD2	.	CASSLDQGSSGSIRETQYF	TGTGCCAGCAGCTTAGACCAGGGAAGTAGCGGGAGTATCCGAGAGACCCAGTACTTC
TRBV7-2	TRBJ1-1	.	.	CASSSNRVSSEAFF	TGTGCCAGCAGCTCAAACAGGGTTTCGTCTGAAGCTTTCTTT
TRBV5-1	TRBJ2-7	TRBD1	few	CASSLAGTDPYEQYF	TGCGCCAGCAGCTTGGCGGGGACAGACCCCTACGAGCAGTACTTC
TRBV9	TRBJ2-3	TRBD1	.	CASSARDRDTQYF	TGTGCCAGCAGCGCGAGGGACAGAGATACGCAGTATTTT
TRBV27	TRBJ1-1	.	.	CASSLGGGRGEAFF	TGTGCCAGCAGTTTGGGGGGGGGAAGAGGTGAAGCTTTCTTT
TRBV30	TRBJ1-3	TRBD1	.	CAWRATGQFSGNTIYF	TGTGCCTGGAGAGCTACGGGACAGTTCTCTGGAAACACCATATATTTT
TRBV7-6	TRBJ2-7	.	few	CASSLARASYEQYF	TGTGCCAGCAGCTTAGCCAGGGCATCCTACGAGCAGTACTTC
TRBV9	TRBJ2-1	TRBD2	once	CASGTSGRVNEQFF	TGTGCCAGCGGGACTAGCGGGAGGGTTAATGAGCAGTTCTTC
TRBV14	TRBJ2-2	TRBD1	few	CASSPTGANTGELFF	TGTGCCAGCAGCCCGACAGGGGCGAACACCGGGGAGCTGTTTTTT
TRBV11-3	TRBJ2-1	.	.	CASSRSTSRSNEQFF	TGTGCCAGCAGCCGCAGCACTTCTCGGAGCAATGAGCAGTTCTTC
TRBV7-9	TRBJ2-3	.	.	CASSPKTVWALDTDTQYF	TGTGCCAGCAGCCCAAAAACAGTGTGGGCACTAGACACAGATACGCAGTATTTT
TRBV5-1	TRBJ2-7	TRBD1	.	CASSSNRGGPYEQYF	TGCGCCAGCAGCTCAAACAGGGGTGGCCCCTACGAGCAGTACTTC
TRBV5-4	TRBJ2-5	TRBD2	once	CASSFNIRGGGTQYF	TGTGCCAGCAGCTTCAACATCCGGGGCGGGGGGACCCAGTACTTC
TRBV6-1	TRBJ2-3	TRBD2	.	CASSVRLAGATGTDTQYF	TGTGCCAGCAGTGTGCGACTAGCGGGGGCGACTGGCACAGATACGCAGTATTTT
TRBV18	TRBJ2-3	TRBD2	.	CAGAGTSDNTQYF	TGTGCCGGTGCCGGGACTAGTGACAATACGCAGTATTTT
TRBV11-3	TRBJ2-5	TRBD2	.	CASSFAGGRETQYF	TGTGCCAGCAGCTTCGCGGGGGGGCGGGAGACCCAGTACTTC
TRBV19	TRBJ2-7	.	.	CASSMTPGQSYEQYF	TGTGCCAGTAGTATGACCCCGGGACAATCCTACGAGCAGTACTTC
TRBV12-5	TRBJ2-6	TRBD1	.	CASGYGTGPGANVLTF	TGTGCTAGTGGTTACGGGACAGGGCCTGGGGCCAACGTCCTGACTTTC
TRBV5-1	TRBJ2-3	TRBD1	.	CASNPGTGGVNTQYF	TGCGCCAGCAACCCCGGGACAGGGGGCGTCAATACGCAGTATTTT
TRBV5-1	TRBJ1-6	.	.	CASSPLVDSPLHF	TGCGCCAGCAGCCCCTTAGTTGATTCACCCCTCCACTTT
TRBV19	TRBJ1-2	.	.	CASSTQVPSNYGYTF	TGTGCCAGTAGTACACAAGTCCCCTCCAACTATGGCTACACCTTC
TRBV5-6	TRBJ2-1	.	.	CASSFDRKNEQFF	TGTGCCAGCAGCTTTGACAGGAAGAATGAGCAGTTCTTC
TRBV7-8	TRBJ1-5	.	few	CASSQGQLGEPQHF	TGTGCCAGCAGCCAGGGCCAATTAGGCGAGCCCCAGCATTTT
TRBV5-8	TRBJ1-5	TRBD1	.	CASSQGDGNQPQHF	TGTGCCAGCAGCCAGGGGGACGGCAATCAGCCCCAGCATTTT
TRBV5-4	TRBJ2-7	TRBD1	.	CASSPDRSSYEQYF	TGTGCCAGCAGCCCGGACAGGAGCTCCTACGAGCAGTACTTC
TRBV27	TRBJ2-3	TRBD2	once	CASSLQQRESETQYF	TGTGCCAGCAGTTTACAACAGCGGGAGTCGGAGACGCAGTATTTT
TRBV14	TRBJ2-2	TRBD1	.	CASSQRTGSGTGELFF	TGTGCCAGCAGCCAAAGGACAGGGAGTGGGACCGGGGAGCTGTTTTTT